The next 30 T cell receptor beta chains were all read from a single sample in a study of T-cell reconstitution after alpha-beta-depleted transplantation in children. Using unique molecular identifiers, the investigators prepared the TCRbeta library. A single record per CDR3 protein comes from TCRdb applying MiXCR to the PCR reads. The top ten clones hold just under 7.5% of a sample with around 270,000 distinct CDR3 sequences, roughly a tenth of them seen once. Sequenced material: PBMCs, taken before TCRalphabeta/CD19-depleted stem cell transplant. These receptors were collected from a boy under two years old with acute myeloid leukemia, due to receive a stem cell transplant.

This clonotype has ten or more counts. The genes are TRBV29-1 and TRBJ2-4; D remains ambiguous. CDR1 SQVTM and CDR2 ANQGSEA come from the germline V gene. The CDR3 is 12 residues long. Trimming left V 4 bases short and J 4 bases short, with 8 bases between. The CDR3, as DNA: TGCAGCGTTGTAGGTCAGAAAAACATTCAGTACTTC. Translation gives CSVVGQKNIQYF. Filled out from reference TRBV29-1 and TRBJ2-4, the complete variable domain reads SAVISQKPSRDICQRGTSLTIQCQVDSQVTMMFWYRQQPGQSLTLIATANQGSEATYESGFVIDKFPISRPNLTFSTLTVSNMSPEDSSIYLCSVVGQKNIQYFGAGTRLSVL.

This clonotype has at least ten counts. The gene calls are TRBV7-2 and TRBJ2-7; 15 nucleotides line up with TRBD2. This CDR3 comprises 16 residues. The V gene end was trimmed by 5 bases and the J gene end by 6 bases; junction bases not matched to a gene: 8. CDR1 and CDR2 (germline): SGHTA, FQGNSA. The chain's CDR3 is CASSPRTSGRAGEQYF. The CDR3 DNA reads as TGTGCCAGCAGCCCTCGGACTAGCGGGAGGGCGGGCGAGCAGTACTTC.

This clonotype was counted at least ten times. The chain uses TRBV9 and TRBJ2-1; 9 nucleotides match TRBD2. This CDR3 is 17 amino acids long. Germline values: CDR1 SGDLS, CDR2 YYNGEE. J was trimmed by 9 bases and V by 2 bases; bases with no gene match: 15. The CDR3 nucleotides read TGTGCCAGCAGCGTCCGGGTGTTAGCGGGAGAGGGCAGTGAGCAGTTCTTC. This sequence encodes CASSVRVLAGEGSEQFF.

This clonotype was recorded at least ten times. The chain joins TRBV7-2 to TRBJ1-2; D is ambiguous. CDR3 length: 17 amino acids. Germline values: CDR1 SGHTA, CDR2 FQGNSA. Trimming took 0 bases from V and 0 from J, leaving 14 bases between them. CDR3: CASSLALTAPANYGYTF. The CDR3, as DNA: TGTGCCAGCAGCTTAGCGCTTACGGCGCCTGCTAACTATGGCTACACCTTC.

This clonotype was recorded many times. This rearrangement joins TRBV5-1 to TRBJ1-3; D is possibly TRBD1 (6 bases). V shed 1 base and J shed 2 bases, with 10 bases lying between them. The CDR3 spans 15 residues. Germline CDR1 reads SGHRS; CDR2 reads YFSETQ. The CDR3 DNA reads as TGCGCCAGCAGCTTGTTGGGGGGCCCTGGAAACACCATATATTTT. This gives the protein CASSLLGGPGNTIYF.

This clonotype was detected ten times or more. V and J are TRBV7-9 and TRBJ2-1, with 8 bases lining up with TRBD1. The CDR3 has 15 residues. Germline values: CDR1 SEHNR, CDR2 FQNEAQ (reference sequence). The V segment lost 5 bases and the J segment 8 bases; nucleotides outside the gene matches: 11. The CDR3 region has the DNA TGTGCCAGCAGCGCCCGGGACAGGTATTATGATGAGCAGTTCTTC. Translated: CASSARDRYYDEQFF. The whole variable domain, filled in from reference TRBV7-9 and TRBJ2-1, reads DTGVSQNPRHKITKRGQNVTFRCDPISEHNRLYWYRQTLGQGPEFLTYFQNEAQLEKSRLLSDRFSAERPKGSFSTLEIQRTEQGDSAMYLCASSARDRYYDEQFFGPGTRLTVL.

This clonotype came up many times. An end of the junction does not agree with germline; a read error may underlie this. This chain joins TRBV5-1 and TRBJ2-3; 11 bases fit TRBD1. This CDR3 spans 14 amino acids. Germline-derived CDR1 and CDR2 are SGHRS and YFSETQ. The CDR3 DNA reads TGTGCCAGCAGTTTGGACAGGGGGCCAGATACGCAGTATTTT. Protein sequence: CASSLDRGPDTQYF.

The chain links TRBV20-1 to TRBJ2-7; 7 bases align to TRBD1. V dropped 0 bases and J dropped 3; count of bases not matched to a gene: 11. This CDR3 contains 16 residues. CDR1 and CDR2 from the germline V gene are DFQATT and SNEGSKA (reference sequence). CDR3 sequence: CSARDSGTETVYEQYF. Written as DNA, the CDR3 is TGCAGTGCTAGAGATTCCGGGACAGAGACTGTCTACGAGCAGTACTTC.

This rearrangement joins TRBV4-2 to TRBJ2-3; 7 bases are a match to TRBD1. Germline-derived CDR1 and CDR2 are LGHNA and YNFKEQ. Unmatched junction bases numbered 9, after V lost 4 bases and J lost 8 bases. The CDR3 is 14 amino acids. DNA of the CDR3: TGTGCCAGCAGCCCGCGAGGGGGCCGGAGTACGCAGTATTTT. Translation: CASSPRGGRSTQYF.

A note on this clonotype: Being one base from a much bigger clone, this may be a read error. The chain recombines TRBV6-5 with TRBJ2-7; 12 nucleotides agree with TRBD2. Trimming at V came to 0 bases and at J to 4 bases, leaving 7 bases not matched to a gene. In germline, CDR1 is MNHEY, CDR2 SVGAGI. This CDR3 spans 17 amino acids. The CDR3 region has the DNA TGTGCCAGCAGTTACTCGACGCTAGCGGGAGGGGAATACGAGCAGTACTTC. It encodes CASSYSTLAGGEYEQYF.

This clonotype was detected ten times or more. This chain uses TRBV4-1 with TRBJ2-7; tentative D call: TRBD1 (6 bases). V lost 4 bases to trimming and J lost 3 bases, with 16 bases between them. The CDR3 extends over 15 amino acids. Per germline, CDR1 MGHRA and CDR2 YSYEKL. The CDR3 DNA is TGCGCCAGCAGCCCTCGACAGGCCGGCCTCTACGAGCAGTACTTC. This encodes CASSPRQAGLYEQYF.

Ten or more counts support this clonotype. V gene TRBV6-1 combines with J gene TRBJ1-5; D uncertain. V lost 6 bases and J 0 bases, leaving 12 bases between the germline ends. The CDR3 consists of 15 residues. Germline V CDR1 and CDR2: MNHNS, SASEGT. CDR3 residues: CASSVQPYSNQPQHF. CDR3 DNA: TGTGCCAGCAGCGTACAGCCTTATAGCAATCAGCCCCAGCATTTT.

This clonotype was seen many times. The rearrangement links TRBV5-1 to TRBJ2-6, with D unclear. The CDR3 consists of 16 residues. Per germline, CDR1 SGHRS and CDR2 YFSETQ. The V gene lost 4 bases and the J gene lost 0 bases, with 11 bases spanning the gap. This chain's CDR3 is CASSPRLSSGANVLTF. CDR3 nucleotide sequence: TGCGCCAGCAGCCCCCGGCTCAGCTCTGGGGCCAACGTCCTGACTTTC.

The chain employs TRBV4-2 and TRBJ1-4; D unresolved. V gave up 1 base and J gave up 4 bases, with 7 bases separating them. Looked up from germline, CDR1 is LGHNA and CDR2 is YNFKEQ. This CDR3 contains 14 residues. The CDR3 region has the DNA TGTGCCAGCAGCCAAGGCAGGCTTAATGAAAAACTGTTTTTT. Translation: CASSQGRLNEKLFF.

This clonotype was counted at least ten times. The V gene is TRBV7-3, the J gene TRBJ2-3, with D possibly matching TRBD1 (6 bases). Trimming pared 2 bases from V and 3 bases from J, leaving 15 bases between. Germline V CDR1 and CDR2: SGHTA, FQGTGA. The CDR3 sequence is 16 residues long. CDR3: CASSLGWGRETDTQYF. The CDR3 DNA follows: TGTGCCAGCAGCTTAGGTTGGGGGCGCGAGACAGATACGCAGTATTTT.

This clonotype was picked up many times. The chain couples TRBV28 to TRBJ2-7; 8 positions match TRBD1. CDR1 is MDHEN, CDR2 SYDVKM, per germline. The CDR3 covers 15 residues. Unmatched junction bases numbered 10, after V lost 7 bases and J lost 2 bases. CDR3 sequence: CASTGISTGAYEQYF. For the CDR3, the DNA is TGTGCCAGCACGGGGATATCGACAGGGGCCTACGAGCAGTACTTC.

In its sample, this clonotype was seen many times. This chain joins TRBV4-1 and TRBJ2-3; TRBD2 matches 14 bases. Germline-derived CDR1 and CDR2 are MGHRA and YSYEKL. V was pared by 1 base and J by 1 base, with 1 base of the junction left unmatched. This CDR3 is 17 amino acids long. CDR3 nucleotide sequence: TGCGCCAGCAGCCAAGGACTAGCGGGAGGGCGCACAGATACGCAGTATTTT. Its translation is CASSQGLAGGRTDTQYF.

This clonotype came up many times. CDR3 sequence reads: CASGQGTVDGYTF. CDR3 in DNA: TGTGCCAGCGGACAGGGAACGGTGGATGGCTACACCTTC. The chain links TRBV6-5 to TRBJ1-2, with 8 bases aligning to TRBD1. The CDR3 has 13 residues. Trimming removed 8 bases from V and 6 bases from J; junction bases left unmatched: 8. CDR1 and CDR2 (germline): MNHEY, SVGAGI.

This clonotype occurred many times. The CDR3 nucleotides read TGTGCCAGCAGCCCCAGGGGTAGGGATGAGCAGTTCTTC. Its translation: CASSPRGRDEQFF. J is TRBJ2-1 and V is TRBV5-5; perhaps TRBD1 as D (6 bases). Trimming took off 4 bases at V and 8 bases at J, with 13 bases between the two ends. Germline CDR1 SGHKS, CDR2 YYEKEE (reference sequence). The CDR3 is 13 amino acids.

This clonotype was detected ten times or more. The gene calls are TRBV29-1 and TRBJ2-2, with no clear D. Per the germline V gene, CDR1 is SQVTM and CDR2 is ANQGSEA. The CDR3 contains 14 residues. V was trimmed by 5 bases and J by 4 bases, leaving 14 bases between them. In DNA, the CDR3 is TGCAGCGTTTTGGGCCAGGCCCTCACCGGGGAGCTGTTTTTT. This gives the protein CSVLGQALTGELFF.

In this sample, this clonotype turned up many times. V and J are TRBV11-2 and TRBJ2-4, with TRBD1 matching over 8 bases. The V segment lost 7 bases and the J segment 6 bases; nucleotides outside the gene matches: 2. CDR1 and CDR2 from the germline V gene are SGHAT and FQNNGV. The CDR3 extends over 12 amino acids. CDR3 in amino acids: CASTDRGNIQYF. The CDR3 DNA sequence: TGTGCCAGCACCGACAGGGGAAACATTCAGTACTTC.

This clonotype was picked up many times. The chain recombines TRBV5-6 with TRBJ1-4; D gene ambiguous. The CDR3 is 13 amino acids. Between the trimmed V and J ends, which lost 1 base and 8 bases, there was a span of 9 bases. Germline-derived CDR1 and CDR2 are SGHDT and YYEEEE. The CDR3 is CASSLMSNEKLFF. The DNA for the CDR3 is TGTGCCAGCAGCTTGATGAGTAACGAAAAACTGTTTTTT.

In this sample, this clonotype turned up a few times. The rearrangement uses TRBV15 and TRBJ2-3; tentatively, D is TRBD2 (6 bases). V gave up 3 bases and J gave up 1 base, with 26 bases separating them. The CDR3 consists of 20 residues. Germline CDR1 and CDR2: LNHNV and YYDKDF (reference sequence). CDR3 DNA: TGTGCCACCAGCAGTCCGGAGGGCCTAATGCACAGCGGCGGCACAGATACGCAGTATTTT. Translated: CATSSPEGLMHSGGTDTQYF.

This clonotype was counted between two and nine times. The chain employs TRBV11-1 and TRBJ2-3; no clear D gene. Per germline, CDR1 SGHAT and CDR2 FQDESV (reference sequence). The length of the CDR3 is 15 residues. Trimming removed 2 bases at V and 0 bases at J, with 9 bases between. CDR3: CASSLRPSSTDTQYF. The CDR3 DNA is TGTGCCAGCAGCTTAAGGCCTTCTAGCACAGATACGCAGTATTTT.

The chain carries TRBV15 and TRBJ1-4; TRBD1 is a possible D gene (5 bases). Germline V lookup: CDR1 LNHNV, CDR2 YYDKDF (reference sequence). The CDR3 length is 13 residues. V lost 4 bases and J 7 bases, leaving 10 bases between the germline ends. The DNA for the CDR3 is TGTGCCACCAGCATTGACAGTACTGAAAAACTGTTTTTT. It yields the protein CATSIDSTEKLFF.

This clonotype was observed a few times. V and J are TRBV12-3 or TRBV12-4 and TRBJ2-5; D gene ambiguous. CDR3 length: 11 residues. The germline V and J ends were trimmed by 3 bases and 7 bases, with 6 bases remaining between them. The CDR3 nucleotides are TGTGCCAGCAGTTTTCTAGGGACCCAGTACTTC. Its protein is CASSFLGTQYF.

This clonotype occurred a few times. CDR3 coding DNA: TGTGCCAGTAGACGACAGGGAGATGGTGAAGCTTTCTTT. Translation gives CASRRQGDGEAFF. The rearrangement uses TRBV19 and TRBJ1-1; 7 bases map to TRBD1. The CDR3 has 13 residues. V lost 6 bases to trimming and J lost 7 bases; unmatched junction nucleotides: 8. CDR1 and CDR2 from the germline V gene are LNHDA and SQIVND (reference sequence).

Ten or more counts support this clonotype. The CDR3 nucleotides are TGTGCCAGCAGCTTAACTCGCTCTACCGAGCAGTACTTC. This encodes CASSLTRSTEQYF. The J gene is TRBJ2-7, the V gene TRBV7-3; D ambiguous. CDR1 and CDR2 (germline): SGHTA, FQGTGA. V lost 0 bases and J 6 bases, leaving 9 bases between the germline ends. CDR3 length: 13 amino acids. The full variable domain, its missing parts supplied by reference TRBV7-3 and TRBJ2-7, is GAGVSQTPSNKVTEKGKYVELRCDPISGHTALYWYRQSLGQGPEFLIYFQGTGAADDSGLPNDRFFAVRPEGSVSTLKIQRTERGDSAVYLCASSLTRSTEQYFGPGTRLTVT.

This clonotype has at least ten counts. The chain couples TRBV7-2 to TRBJ2-1; the match to TRBD1 covers 9 bases. V lost 4 bases, J lost 14 bases, and 12 bases stayed unmatched. This CDR3 is 14 amino acids long. Germline V CDR1 and CDR2: SGHTA, FQGNSA. As DNA, the CDR3 is TGTGCCAGCAGCTCCTTTATCCCCCGGGACAGGGAGTTCTTC. It specifies CASSSFIPRDREFF.

This clonotype was counted many times. The V call is TRBV6-2 or TRBV6-3, the J call TRBJ2-1; possibly TRBD1 for D (5 bases). CDR3 length: 17 residues. The V and J ends lost 6 bases and 0 bases respectively, with 18 bases between them. CDR1 and CDR2 from the germline V gene are MNHEY and SVGEGT. CDR3 residues: CASSRALRVSSYNEQFF. The CDR3 DNA reads as TGTGCCAGCAGCAGAGCCCTCAGGGTTAGCTCCTACAATGAGCAGTTCTTC.